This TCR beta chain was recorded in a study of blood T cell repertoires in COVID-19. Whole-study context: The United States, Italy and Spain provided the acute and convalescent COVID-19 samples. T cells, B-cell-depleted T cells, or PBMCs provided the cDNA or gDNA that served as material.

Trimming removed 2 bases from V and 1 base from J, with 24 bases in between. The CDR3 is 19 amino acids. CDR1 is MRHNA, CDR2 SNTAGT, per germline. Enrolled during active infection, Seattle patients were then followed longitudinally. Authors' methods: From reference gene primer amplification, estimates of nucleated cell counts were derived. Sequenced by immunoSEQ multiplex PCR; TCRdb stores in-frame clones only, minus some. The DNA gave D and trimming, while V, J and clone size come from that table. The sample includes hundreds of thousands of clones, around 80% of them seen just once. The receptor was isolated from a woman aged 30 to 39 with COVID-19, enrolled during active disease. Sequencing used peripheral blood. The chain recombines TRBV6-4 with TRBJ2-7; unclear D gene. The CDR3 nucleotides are TGTGCCAGCAGTGACCTCGCGGCTCGAAGGAGACGCAAATCCTACGAGCAGTACTTC. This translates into CASSDLAARRRRKSYEQYF.